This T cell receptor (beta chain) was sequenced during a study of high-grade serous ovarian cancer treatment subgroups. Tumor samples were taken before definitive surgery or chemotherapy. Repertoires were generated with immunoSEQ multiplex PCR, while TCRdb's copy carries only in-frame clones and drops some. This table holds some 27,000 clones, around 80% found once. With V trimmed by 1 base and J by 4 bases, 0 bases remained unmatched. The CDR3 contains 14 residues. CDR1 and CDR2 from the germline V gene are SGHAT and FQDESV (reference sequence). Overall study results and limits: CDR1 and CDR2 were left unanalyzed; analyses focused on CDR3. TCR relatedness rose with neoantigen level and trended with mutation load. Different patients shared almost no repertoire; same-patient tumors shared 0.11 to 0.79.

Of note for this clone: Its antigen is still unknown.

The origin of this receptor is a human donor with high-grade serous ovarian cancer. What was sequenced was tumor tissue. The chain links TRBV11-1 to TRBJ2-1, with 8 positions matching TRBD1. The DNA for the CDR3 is TGTGCCAGCAGCTTAGGACAGGGGTACAATGAGCAGTTCTTC. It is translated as CASSLGQGYNEQFF.